This note documents a single TCR beta chain sequence. The antigen is undetermined. This sample is drawn from a study of CD8 T cells in ankylosing spondylitis. General observations from the study: Certain motif variants had earlier appeared in reactive arthritis synovial fluid and blood. Disease-linked clones, CD8+, were relatively rare in peripheral blood. Seven or eight highly homologous variants formed a TCR beta motif that appeared characteristic of ankylosing spondylitis blood. Researchers reportedly found disease-linked clones significantly enriched in matched ankylosing spondylitis synovial fluid.

Quantitative 5'-RACE with molecular barcodes produced the TCR beta libraries. Using its own MiXCR run on the 5' RACE reads, TCRdb lists one record per CDR3 protein. The profile shows almost 400,000 distinct CDR3 sequences, around 20% of them singletons. The receptor's source is a male donor with ankylosing spondylitis. What was sequenced was blood, either unsorted or a sorted T cell fraction (not recorded which).

The DNA of the CDR3 is TGTGCCAGCAGTCCCCGGGACTACCGCAGGGCCTACGAGCAGTACTTC. Protein: CASSPRDYRRAYEQYF. This chain uses TRBV28 with TRBJ2-7; TRBD2 matches at 7 bases. The CDR3 loop spans 16 amino acids. Germline V gene lookup returns CDR1 MDHEN and CDR2 SYDVKM. J lost 2 bases, V lost 5 bases, and 12 bases had no gene match.